This T cell receptor beta chain stems from a study of human T cells and chemical hapten exposure. Findings and caveats of the study: TCRs whose frequency exceeded 1 in 1000 remained the same following DPC sensitization.

The table lists this clonotype with a few counts. Antigen unknown. Individual cDNA molecules had unique molecular identifiers attached to them by the library. MiXCR, applied by TCRdb to the 5' RACE reads, yields one record per CDR3 protein. There are approximately 110,000 distinct CDR3 sequences in the sample; more than 15% occur only once, and roughly 2.8% lies in the top ten. Germline values: CDR1 ENHRY, CDR2 SYGVKD. Deletions cut 2 bases from V and 1 base from J, with 12 bases between. CDR3 length: 15 amino acids. Researchers extracted total RNA from unfractionated whole blood. The TCR was taken from a human donor in good health. This chain joins TRBV10-3 and TRBJ2-7, with a tentative D call TRBD2 (5 bases). The CDR3 here is CAISEGLAKSYEQYF. CDR3 DNA sequence: TGTGCCATCAGTGAGGGACTTGCGAAATCCTACGAGCAGTACTTC.